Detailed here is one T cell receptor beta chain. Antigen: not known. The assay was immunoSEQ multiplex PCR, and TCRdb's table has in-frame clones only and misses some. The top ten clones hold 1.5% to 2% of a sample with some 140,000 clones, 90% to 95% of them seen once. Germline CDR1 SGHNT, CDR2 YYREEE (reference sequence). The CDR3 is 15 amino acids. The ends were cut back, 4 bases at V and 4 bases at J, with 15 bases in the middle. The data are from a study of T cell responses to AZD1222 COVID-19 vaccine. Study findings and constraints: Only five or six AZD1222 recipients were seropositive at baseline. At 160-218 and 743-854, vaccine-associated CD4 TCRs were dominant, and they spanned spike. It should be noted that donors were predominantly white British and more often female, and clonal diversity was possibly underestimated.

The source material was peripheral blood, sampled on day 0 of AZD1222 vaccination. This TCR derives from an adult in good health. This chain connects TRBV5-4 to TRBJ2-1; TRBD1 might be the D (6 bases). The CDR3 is CASSLPGTFYNEQFF. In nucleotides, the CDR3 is TGTGCCAGCAGCCTCCCCGGGACATTTTACAATGAGCAGTTCTTC.